These 29 T cell receptor beta chains were sequenced from one sample in a study of T cells expressing NK-cell markers. TCRdb reprocessed the 5' RACE reads and stores each CDR3 protein as one record, lacking DNA. The sample shows under 500,000 distinct CDR3 sequences, and 6% to 8% sits with its ten largest clones. Source material: blood T cells: a sorted CD56 or NKG2C T cell subset, CD4+ or CD8+ T cells, or bulk PBMC T cells (not recorded which). Receptors were obtained from a woman aged 18 to 75 in good health.

The V gene is TRBV29-1, the J gene TRBJ1-5. Germline assignment: CDR1 SQVTM and CDR2 ANQGSEA. The CDR3 length is 12 residues. This chain's CDR3 is CSVGAANQPQHF.

This sequence joins TRBV20-1 and TRBJ2-1; TCRdb calls TRBD1, which cannot be checked without DNA. The CDR3 has 15 residues. Germline lookup yields CDR1 DFQATT and CDR2 SNEGSKA (reference sequence). CDR3 in amino acids: CSAREGPTTYNEQFF.

J is TRBJ2-5 and V is TRBV7-2; TCRdb proposes TRBD2, but this gene call is untestable without DNA. This CDR3 is built from 19 residues. From germline, CDR1 is SGHTA and CDR2 FQGNSA. The CDR3: CASSLALITSGGAVETQYF. Full variable domain (outside the CDR3, taken from reference TRBV7-2 and TRBJ2-5): GAGVSQSPSNKVTEKGKDVELRCDPISGHTALYWYRQSLGQGLEFLIYFQGNSAPDKSGLPSDRFSAERTGGSVSTLTIQRTQQEDSAVYLCASSLALITSGGAVETQYFGPGTRLLVL.

This chain connects TRBV7-9 to TRBJ2-7. The CDR3 length is 12 residues. Germline-derived CDR1 and CDR2 are SEHNR and FQNEAQ (reference sequence). The CDR3 is CASRISGYEQYF.

The chain is built from TRBV7-2 and TRBJ1-2; with no DNA, the TCRdb D assignment of TRBD1 cannot be verified. This CDR3 region has 14 residues. Per the germline V gene, CDR1 is SGHTA and CDR2 is FQGNSA. This chain's CDR3 is CASSPNRDIYGYTF.

The chain couples TRBV20-1 to TRBJ2-3; the TRBD1 assignment by TCRdb is unverifiable without DNA. From germline, CDR1 is DFQATT and CDR2 SNEGSKA (reference sequence). The CDR3 covers 14 residues. CDR3 in amino acids: CSARPGQSTDTQYF.

The chain recombines TRBV28 with TRBJ2-1. Germline CDR1 reads MDHEN; CDR2 reads SYDVKM. This CDR3 has 14 amino acids. The CDR3 here is CASSSQGPYNEQFF.

V and J are TRBV12-3 or TRBV12-4 and TRBJ2-3; lacking DNA, the TRBD2 call made by TCRdb goes unchecked. The length of the CDR3 is 16 residues. The CDR3 is CASRGLAGGLGDTQYF.

This rearrangement joins TRBV27 to TRBJ2-3; TCRdb picks TRBD1, but there is no DNA to check that call. There are 16 residues in the CDR3. Germline V gives CDR1 MNHEY, CDR2 SMNVEV (reference sequence). CDR3: CAQAAGLGRDKDTQYF.

The chain uses TRBV10-2 and TRBJ1-1. The CDR3 totals 13 residues. The V gene's germline CDR1 is WSHSY and CDR2 SAAADI. This chain's CDR3 is CASSTPLNTEAFF.

The V and J genes are TRBV27 and TRBJ1-4; the TCRdb call, TRBD1, lacks DNA for checking. In germline, CDR1 is MNHEY, CDR2 SMNVEV (reference sequence). The CDR3 contains 16 residues. The chain's CDR3 is CASSSGTGGTNEKLFF.

The chain recombines TRBV7-2 with TRBJ1-1; as DNA is missing, the TRBD1 call by TCRdb cannot be tested. The CDR3 is 14 residues long. Germline V gene lookup returns CDR1 SGHTA and CDR2 FQGNSA. The chain's CDR3 is CASSFDRASTEAFF.

V and J are TRBV5-1 and TRBJ2-2; TCRdb's D call of TRBD1 is untestable without DNA. This CDR3 has 14 amino acids. Germline CDR1 is SGHRS and CDR2 is YFSETQ. CDR3 amino acids: CASRDQRAGGELFF.

This chain links TRBV9 with TRBJ2-7. Germline V gene sequence: CDR1 SGDLS, CDR2 YYNGEE. The CDR3 covers 14 residues. The CDR3 protein is CASSPSHGSYEQYF.

V is TRBV28 and J is TRBJ2-7; there is no DNA to check the TCRdb D call of TRBD1. Germline-derived CDR1 and CDR2 are MDHEN and SYDVKM. The CDR3 covers 15 residues. The CDR3 loop is CASSQRTGGLDEQYF.

The J gene is TRBJ2-1, the V gene TRBV6-2 or TRBV6-3. CDR1 is MNHEY and CDR2 is SVGEGT in the germline V gene. The CDR3 runs 13 residues. The CDR3 is CATFEATYLGQFF.

The chain recombines TRBV6-1 with TRBJ1-6. The CDR3 is made up of 17 amino acids. Germline CDR1 and CDR2: MNHNS and SASEGT. CDR3: CASSEAGYLNYNSPLHF.

This chain uses TRBV5-4 with TRBJ2-7; TCRdb's assignment of TRBD1 cannot be checked, as there is no DNA. The germline gives CDR1 SGHNT, CDR2 YYREEE (reference sequence). This CDR3 is 15 amino acids long. CDR3 in amino acids: CASSSLSRGFYEQYF.

The chain joins TRBV7-2 to TRBJ2-1; TCRdb's assignment of TRBD1 cannot be checked, as there is no DNA. Germline V CDR1 and CDR2: SGHTA, FQGNSA. The length of the CDR3 is 16 residues. The CDR3: CASSLVSGQGKVEQFF.

This chain uses TRBV5-5 with TRBJ1-1; the TCRdb call, TRBD1, lacks DNA for checking. The length of the CDR3 is 15 residues. The germline V gene has CDR1 SGHKS and CDR2 YYEKEE (reference sequence). CDR3 region: CASSFPSGADTEAFF.

The chain links TRBV5-1 to TRBJ2-6; TCRdb proposes TRBD1, but this gene call is untestable without DNA. The CDR3 contains 16 residues. From germline, CDR1 is SGHRS and CDR2 YFSETQ. CDR3 sequence reads: CASTPSTVSGANVLTF. The complete variable domain, with remaining parts taken from reference TRBV5-1 and TRBJ2-6, reads KAGVTQTPRYLIKTRGQQVTLSCSPISGHRSVSWYQQTPGQGLQFLFEYFSETQRNKGNFPGRFSGRQFSNSRSEMNVSTLELGDSALYLCASTPSTVSGANVLTFGAGSRLTVL.

This chain links TRBV6-1 with TRBJ1-3; TCRdb gives TRBD1 as the D gene, but with no DNA this cannot be confirmed. Germline CDR1 reads MNHNS; CDR2 reads SASEGT. CDR3 length: 15 residues. The CDR3 region is CASSPPGVSGNTIYF.

This sequence joins TRBV12-3 or TRBV12-4 and TRBJ1-1. CDR3 length: 11 amino acids. The CDR3 sequence is CASSVNTEAFF.

CDR3 amino acids: CAIKAGGLTGELFF. V and J are TRBV10-3 and TRBJ2-2; TCRdb lists TRBD2, though no DNA is available to test this call. The CDR3 spans 14 residues. The germline gives CDR1 ENHRY, CDR2 SYGVKD.

J is TRBJ2-3 and V is TRBV10-3; the TCRdb D gene call, TRBD1, has no DNA to confirm it. The CDR3 length is 15 residues. Germline V gene lookup returns CDR1 ENHRY and CDR2 SYGVKD. The CDR3 region is CAISRNRGPTDTQYF.

This chain joins TRBV20-1 and TRBJ2-7. Per germline, CDR1 DFQATT and CDR2 SNEGSKA (reference sequence). This CDR3 region has 11 residues. Here the CDR3 reads CSAKVVSEQYF.

The J gene is TRBJ2-5, the V gene TRBV7-3; TCRdb reports TRBD1, a call that lacks DNA to check it against. Germline V gene data show CDR1 as SGHTA and CDR2 as FQGTGA. The CDR3 has 13 amino acids. The CDR3 protein is CASRKGPMETQYF. The whole variable domain, remainder taken from reference TRBV7-3 and TRBJ2-5, is GAGVSQTPSNKVTEKGKYVELRCDPISGHTALYWYRQSLGQGPEFLIYFQGTGAADDSGLPNDRFFAVRPEGSVSTLKIQRTERGDSAVYLCASRKGPMETQYFGPGTRLLVL.

V is TRBV6-1 and J is TRBJ2-3; the TRBD1 assignment by TCRdb is unverifiable without DNA. The CDR3 totals 15 residues. Per the germline V gene, CDR1 is MNHNS and CDR2 is SASEGT. The CDR3: CASSEVGDSTDTQYF.

The CDR3: CASCRTTTSTDTQYF. The chain is built from TRBV6-1 and TRBJ2-3. The V gene's germline CDR1 is MNHNS and CDR2 SASEGT. The CDR3 spans 15 residues.